This entry concerns a single T cell receptor beta chain. Its matching antigen is unknown. The data were obtained in a study of T cells in localized non-small cell lung cancer. Regarding the study as a whole: Detection in adjacent lung was observed for a median around 55 of the top 100 tumor clones. Tumor trailed uninvolved adjacent lung in T cell clonality, which peaked there. Sequencing, confined to only one tumor region, leaves heterogeneity possible.

The CDR3 contains 14 residues. Germline V CDR1 and CDR2: LNHDA, SQIVND (reference sequence). Trimming shortened V by 4 bases and J by 4 bases, and 11 bases separated the two germline ends. Some clones are missing from TCRdb's copy, which holds only in-frame ones; the method was immunoSEQ multiplex PCR. Of about 78,000 clones listed, approximately 84% are singletons. The chain has TRBV19 and TRBJ2-1, with unresolved D. This specimen consisted of peripheral blood, obtained before any cancer treatment. This clonotype originated in a man aged 40 to 69 with stage I lung adenocarcinoma. The CDR3 loop is CASSTSEPYNEQFF. In DNA, the CDR3 is TGTGCCAGTAGTACTTCGGAGCCATACAATGAGCAGTTCTTC.